This T cell receptor beta chain comes out of a study of T cells in Graves' hyperthyroidism and ophthalmopathy. In patients aged 18 to 65, hyperthyroidism was newly diagnosed, with duration under 2 months. Pregnant or lactating patients were excluded, as were those with uncontrolled infection or other autoimmune disease. Diagnoses were made from clinical symptoms, serum measures (thyroxine and TRAb), thyroid ultrasound and orbital computed tomography. Amplification targeted TCR beta CDR3 regions from RNA transcripts. TCR CDR3 underwent first-round RT-PCR with the HTBI primer set. TCRdb analysed the multiplex PCR reads with MiXCR anew, one entry per CDR3 protein. The repertoire includes 300,000 to 450,000 distinct CDR3 sequences, roughly 13% of them detected once, and 9.2% sits in the top ten. V shed 6 bases and J 3 bases; nucleotides not matched to a gene: 10. CDR3 length: 16 residues. Germline loops: CDR1 MNHEY, CDR2 SVGEGT.

This clonotype was counted many times. The rearrangement links TRBV6-2 or TRBV6-3 to TRBJ2-1, with 8 positions matching TRBD2. The sample was blood. The receptor's source is a woman between 18 and 30 years old with Graves' hyperthyroidism. CDR3 bases: TGTGCCAGCAGCCGCAAATCGGGAGGGAACTACAATGAGCAGTTCTTC. It encodes CASSRKSGGNYNEQFF.